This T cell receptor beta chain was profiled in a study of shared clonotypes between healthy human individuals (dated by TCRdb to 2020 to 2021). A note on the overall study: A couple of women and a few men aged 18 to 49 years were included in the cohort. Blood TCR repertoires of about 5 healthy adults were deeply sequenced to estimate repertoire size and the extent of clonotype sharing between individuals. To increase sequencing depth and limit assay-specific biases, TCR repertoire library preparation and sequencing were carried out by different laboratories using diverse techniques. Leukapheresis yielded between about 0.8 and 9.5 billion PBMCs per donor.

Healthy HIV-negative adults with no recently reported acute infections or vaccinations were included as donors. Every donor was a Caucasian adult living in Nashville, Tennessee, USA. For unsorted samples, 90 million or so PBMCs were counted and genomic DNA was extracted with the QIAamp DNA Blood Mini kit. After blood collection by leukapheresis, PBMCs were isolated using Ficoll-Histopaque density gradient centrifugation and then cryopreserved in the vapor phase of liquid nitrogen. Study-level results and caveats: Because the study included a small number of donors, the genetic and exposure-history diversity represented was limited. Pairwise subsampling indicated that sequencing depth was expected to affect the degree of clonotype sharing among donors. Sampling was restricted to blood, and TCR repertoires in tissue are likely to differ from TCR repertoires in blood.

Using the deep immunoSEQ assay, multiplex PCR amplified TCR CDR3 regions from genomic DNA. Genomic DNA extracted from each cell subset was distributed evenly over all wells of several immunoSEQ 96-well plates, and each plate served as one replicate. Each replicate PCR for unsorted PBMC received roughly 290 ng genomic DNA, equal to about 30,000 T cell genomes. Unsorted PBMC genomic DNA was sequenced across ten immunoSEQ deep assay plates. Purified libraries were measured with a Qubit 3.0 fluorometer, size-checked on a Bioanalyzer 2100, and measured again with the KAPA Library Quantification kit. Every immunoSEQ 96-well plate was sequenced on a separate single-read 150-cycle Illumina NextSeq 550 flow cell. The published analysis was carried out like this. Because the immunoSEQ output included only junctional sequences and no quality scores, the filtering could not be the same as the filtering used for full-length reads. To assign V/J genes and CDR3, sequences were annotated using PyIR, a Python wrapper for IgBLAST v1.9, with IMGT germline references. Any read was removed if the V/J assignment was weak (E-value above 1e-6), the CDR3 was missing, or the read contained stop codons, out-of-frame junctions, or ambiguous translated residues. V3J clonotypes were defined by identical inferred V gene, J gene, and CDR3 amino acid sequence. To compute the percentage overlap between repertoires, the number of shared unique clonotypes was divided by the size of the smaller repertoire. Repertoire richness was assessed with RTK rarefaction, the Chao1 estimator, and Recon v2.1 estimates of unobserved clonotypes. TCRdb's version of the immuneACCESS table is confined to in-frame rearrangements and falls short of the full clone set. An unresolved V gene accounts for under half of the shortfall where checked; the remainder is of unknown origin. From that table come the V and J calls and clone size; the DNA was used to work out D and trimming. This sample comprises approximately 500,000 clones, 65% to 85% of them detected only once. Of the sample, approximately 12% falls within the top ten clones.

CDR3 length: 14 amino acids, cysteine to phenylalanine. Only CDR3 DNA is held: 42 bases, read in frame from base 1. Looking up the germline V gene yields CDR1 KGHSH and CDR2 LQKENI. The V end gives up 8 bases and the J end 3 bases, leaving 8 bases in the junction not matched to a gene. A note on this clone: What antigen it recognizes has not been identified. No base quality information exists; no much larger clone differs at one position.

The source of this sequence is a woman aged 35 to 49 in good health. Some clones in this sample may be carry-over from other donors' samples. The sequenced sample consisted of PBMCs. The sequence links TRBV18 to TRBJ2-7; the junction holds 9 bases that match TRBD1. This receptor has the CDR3 CASHAGGQGYEQYF. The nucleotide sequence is TGTGCCAGCCACGCCGGGGGACAGGGCTACGAGCAGTACTTC. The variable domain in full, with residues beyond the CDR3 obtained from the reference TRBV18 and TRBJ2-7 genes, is NAGVMQNPRHLVRRRGQEARLRCSPMKGHSHVYWYRQLPEEGLKFMVYLQKENIIDESGMPKERFSAEFPKEGPSILRIQQVVRGDSAAYFCASHAGGQGYEQYFGPGTRLTVT.